This entry is about one T cell receptor (beta chain). Its specificity is unknown. How the authors handled the data: ImmunoSEQ output lacked quality scores and full-length reads, limiting matched filtering. Assay: immunoSEQ multiplex PCR; the TCRdb copy retains only in-frame clones and omits some. V and J calls and clone size are copied from that table; D and trimming were computed from the DNA. The table has 2 million to 2.5 million clones, approximately 96% seen once; the top ten hold around 0.13%. None of the donors, who were healthy HIV-negative adults, had recently had acute infections or vaccinations. This record comes from a study of shared clonotypes between healthy human individuals. From germline, CDR1 is SGHAT and CDR2 FQNNGV. The CDR3 extends over 13 amino acids. V lost 5 bases, J lost 8 bases, and 13 bases lay in between. Overall study results and limits: Across a handful of donors, naive CD4 shared roughly 5.1%, naive CD8 3.5% to 4%, memory CD4 roughly 2.1%, memory CD8 under 0.5%.

The sequenced sample consisted of naive CD4+ T cells sorted from blood. As for subset: CD45RA+ positively selected. The sequence was obtained from a man aged 18 to 30 in good health. V usage is TRBV11-2 and J usage is TRBJ2-1; D possibly corresponds to TRBD2 (6 bases). Written as DNA, the CDR3 is TGTGCCAGCAGCGACGGGACTCAGGATGAGCAGTTCTTC. Its protein product is CASSDGTQDEQFF.